A single sample is the source of the 32 T cell receptor beta chains below, sequenced in a study of T cell responses to AZD1222 COVID-19 vaccine. Assay used: immunoSEQ multiplex PCR; TCRdb lists only in-frame clones, some missing. The repertoire holds around 96,000 clones, 85% to 95% seen once, with 11% in the top ten. The source material was peripheral blood, sampled 28 days after the second AZD1222 dose. These receptors were collected from an adult who received the AZD1222 COVID-19 vaccine.

V is TRBV2 and J is TRBJ1-6, with 10 bases matching TRBD1. The trim removed 5 bases at V and 0 bases at J, leaving 7 bases unmatched. This CDR3 comprises 18 residues. Germline-derived CDR1 and CDR2 are SNHLY and FYNNEI. CDR3 protein: CASSQTGGAGSYNSPLHF. The CDR3 DNA sequence: TGTGCCAGCAGTCAGACAGGGGGCGCAGGCTCCTATAATTCACCCCTCCACTTT.

The chain has TRBV24-1 and TRBJ2-7, with D perhaps TRBD1 (6 bases). The CDR3 consists of 14 residues. Germline CDR1 KGHDR, CDR2 SFDVKD. V dropped 6 bases and J dropped 2 bases, with 13 bases sitting between them. CDR3 region: CATSRTGTTYEQYF. For the CDR3, the DNA is TGTGCCACCAGTCGAACAGGGACGACCTACGAGCAGTACTTC.

This chain joins TRBV20-1 and TRBJ1-1; 7 bases are a match to TRBD1. This CDR3 region has 18 residues. Trimming at V came to 3 bases and at J to 4 bases, leaving 20 bases not matched to a gene. Germline CDR1 reads DFQATT; CDR2 reads SNEGSKA (reference sequence). The CDR3 nucleotides are TGCAGTGCTAGTGTTGGACAGGCTATAGGGGGGGCGGGCACTGAAGCTTTCTTT. This sequence encodes CSASVGQAIGGAGTEAFF.

The chain uses TRBV19 and TRBJ2-1, with 11 positions matching TRBD2. From germline, CDR1 is LNHDA and CDR2 SQIVND (reference sequence). V dropped 6 bases and J dropped 4; count of bases not matched to a gene: 8. The CDR3 has 16 residues. CDR3: CASRILAGGTYNEQFF. The CDR3 nucleotides read TGTGCCAGTAGGATCTTAGCGGGGGGGACTTACAATGAGCAGTTCTTC.

This chain connects TRBV28 to TRBJ1-2, with 7 bases identical to TRBD1. V lost 5 bases to trimming and J lost 8 bases; unmatched junction nucleotides: 5. In germline, CDR1 is MDHEN, CDR2 SYDVKM. The CDR3 has 12 residues. The DNA of the CDR3 is TGTGCCAGCAGTAAACAGGGGCACGGCTACACCTTC. The encoded protein is CASSKQGHGYTF.

V usage is TRBV5-1 and J usage is TRBJ2-7, with TRBD1 matching over 7 bases. Germline V lookup: CDR1 SGHRS, CDR2 YFSETQ. The CDR3 consists of 13 residues. The J segment lost 5 bases and the V segment lost 0 bases, leaving 2 bases of the junction unmatched. CDR3 region: CASSLGGQHEQYF. For the CDR3, the DNA is TGCGCCAGCAGCTTGGGGGGACAGCACGAGCAGTACTTC.

The J gene is TRBJ2-7, the V gene TRBV5-1, with D unclear. V lost 4 bases and J 5 bases, leaving 10 bases between the germline ends. CDR1 is SGHRS and CDR2 is YFSETQ in the germline V gene. The CDR3 spans 12 residues. The CDR3 DNA reads as TGCGCCAGCAGCCTCCCATCCGACGAGCAGTACTTC. Encoded protein: CASSLPSDEQYF.

This chain connects TRBV19 to TRBJ2-7; D perhaps matches TRBD2 (5 bases). The V end was cut by 1 base, the J end by 3 bases, with 10 bases between. This CDR3 contains 14 residues. Germline CDR1 LNHDA, CDR2 SQIVND (reference sequence). The DNA of the CDR3 is TGTGCCAGTAGTATAGCCGGAGGTAACTACGAGCAGTACTTC. This encodes CASSIAGGNYEQYF.

This chain links TRBV2 with TRBJ1-5; tentatively, D is TRBD1 (6 bases). Trimming removed 5 bases from V and 6 bases from J, with 14 bases in between. Germline V gene lookup returns CDR1 SNHLY and CDR2 FYNNEI. The length of the CDR3 is 14 residues. Here the CDR3 reads CASSTGYAGQPQHF. CDR3 bases: TGTGCCAGCAGTACAGGGTACGCGGGTCAGCCCCAGCATTTT.

The V call is TRBV10-3, the J call TRBJ1-1, with D tentatively TRBD1 (5 bases). V shed 6 bases and J shed 1 base, with 12 bases lying between them. Germline-derived CDR1 and CDR2 are ENHRY and SYGVKD. The length of the CDR3 is 14 residues. In DNA form, the CDR3 reads TGTGCCATCAGCGTATCCGGGACGAACACTGAAGCTTTCTTT. This translates into CAISVSGTNTEAFF.

CDR3 sequence: CASSLVGVAGDNEQFF. CDR3 DNA: TGTGCCAGCAGCTTAGTCGGGGTAGCGGGGGACAATGAGCAGTTCTTC. This chain links TRBV7-6 with TRBJ2-1; 9 nucleotides line up with TRBD2. V trimming: 1 base; J trimming: 5 bases; junction bases outside the gene matches: 6. There are 16 residues in the CDR3. The germline V gene encodes CDR1 SGHVS and CDR2 FNYEAQ.

This chain links TRBV24-1 with TRBJ2-3; tentatively, D is TRBD1 (5 bases). Per germline, CDR1 KGHDR and CDR2 SFDVKD. Trimming cost V 2 bases and J 0 bases, with 5 bases left between them. This CDR3 contains 14 residues. CDR3 nucleotide sequence: TGTGCCACCAGTGATTACAGGAGCACAGATACGCAGTATTTT. This translates into CATSDYRSTDTQYF.

This rearrangement joins TRBV9 to TRBJ1-6, with a possible D match to TRBD1 (6 bases). The CDR3 is 14 residues long. V was clipped by 4 bases and J by 7 bases, with 12 bases between them. CDR1 and CDR2 from the germline V gene are SGDLS and YYNGEE. This chain's CDR3 is CASSRTGSNSPLHF. CDR3 in DNA: TGTGCCAGCAGCCGAACAGGGTCCAATTCACCCCTCCACTTT.

The chain uses TRBV15 and TRBJ2-1; 8 bases agree with TRBD2. Losses at the gene ends were 1 base for V and 8 bases for J; bases not matched to a gene: 10. This CDR3 contains 16 residues. Looked up from germline, CDR1 is LNHNV and CDR2 is YYDKDF (reference sequence). The CDR3: CATSRVVAGPTDEQFF. The DNA for the CDR3 is TGTGCCACCAGCAGAGTGGTAGCGGGACCCACGGATGAGCAGTTCTTC.

The chain recombines TRBV5-1 with TRBJ1-2, with 12 bases aligning to TRBD1. The CDR3 covers 15 residues. Germline values: CDR1 SGHRS, CDR2 YFSETQ. Unmatched junction bases numbered 5, after V lost 3 bases and J lost 5 bases. The CDR3 DNA follows: TGCGCCAGCAGCTATGGGACAGGGGGCTCGTATGGCTACACCTTC. Translation gives CASSYGTGGSYGYTF.

V gene TRBV9 combines with J gene TRBJ1-2; D is unclear. Germline V gene data show CDR1 as SGDLS and CDR2 as YYNGEE. Trimming pared 4 bases from V and 4 bases from J, leaving 14 bases between. This CDR3 is 14 amino acids long. The CDR3 loop is CASSPNYGGYGYTF. CDR3 coding DNA: TGTGCCAGCAGCCCCAATTACGGCGGCTATGGCTACACCTTC.

The V call is TRBV5-6, the J call TRBJ1-2; D is ambiguous. Trimming cost V 0 bases and J 4 bases, with 7 bases left between them. The CDR3 covers 13 residues. Germline V CDR1 and CDR2: SGHDT, YYEEEE. DNA of the CDR3: TGTGCCAGCAGCTTGGAAGGATCCTATGGCTACACCTTC. It translates to CASSLEGSYGYTF. Full variable domain (missing parts from reference TRBV5-6 and TRBJ1-2): DAGVTQSPTHLIKTRGQQVTLRCSPKSGHDTVSWYQQALGQGPQFIFQYYEEEERQRGNFPDRFSGHQFPNYSSELNVNALLLGDSALYLCASSLEGSYGYTFGSGTRLTVV.

The chain carries TRBV27 and TRBJ1-2; 9 bases match TRBD1. J was trimmed by 3 bases and V by 3 bases; bases with no gene match: 11. Germline V gives CDR1 MNHEY, CDR2 SMNVEV (reference sequence). The CDR3 extends over 17 amino acids. The CDR3 region has the DNA TGTGCCAGCAGTTTTAATCCCGGGACAGGGATTCACTATGGCTACACCTTC. It encodes CASSFNPGTGIHYGYTF.

The chain links TRBV15 to TRBJ2-1, with D tentatively TRBD1 (6 bases). This CDR3 has 16 residues. The V and J ends lost 4 bases and 0 bases respectively, with 13 bases between them. CDR1 and CDR2 from the germline V gene are LNHNV and YYDKDF (reference sequence). For the CDR3, the DNA is TGTGCCACCAGCAAGGACAGTCCGAGCTCCTACAATGAGCAGTTCTTC. Protein sequence: CATSKDSPSSYNEQFF.

A few counts support this clone. V is TRBV18 and J is TRBJ1-1; D uncertain. Germline V gene data show CDR1 as KGHSH and CDR2 as LQKENI. V shed 4 bases and J shed 1 base, with 16 bases lying between them. CDR3 size: 16 residues. In nucleotides, the CDR3 is TGTGCCAGCTCACTGGGTTACGGGCAGCCGAACACTGAAGCTTTCTTT. Its translation: CASSLGYGQPNTEAFF.

V gene TRBV13 combines with J gene TRBJ2-3; D is uncertain. Germline V gene sequence: CDR1 PRHDT, CDR2 FYEKMQ (reference sequence). Trimming removed 4 bases at V and 5 bases at J, with 7 bases between. The CDR3 loop spans 12 amino acids. The CDR3 DNA reads TGTGCCAGCAGCTCCGTTCGAGATACGCAGTATTTT. Protein: CASSSVRDTQYF.

The chain uses TRBV5-1 and TRBJ1-1; D is unclear. The CDR3 is 13 amino acids. CDR1 and CDR2 from the germline V gene are SGHRS and YFSETQ. Trimming pared 2 bases from V and 4 bases from J, leaving 9 bases between. The CDR3 spells CASSFLGFTEAFF. The CDR3 DNA sequence: TGCGCCAGCAGCTTTTTGGGGTTCACTGAAGCTTTCTTT. The whole variable domain, filled in from reference TRBV5-1 and TRBJ1-1, reads KAGVTQTPRYLIKTRGQQVTLSCSPISGHRSVSWYQQTPGQGLQFLFEYFSETQRNKGNFPGRFSGRQFSNSRSEMNVSTLELGDSALYLCASSFLGFTEAFFGQGTRLTVV.

The chain uses TRBV29-1 and TRBJ2-3; D unresolved. The CDR3 contains 14 residues. Per germline, CDR1 SQVTM and CDR2 ANQGSEA. V lost 6 bases to trimming and J lost 0 bases, with 13 bases between them. The CDR3 loop reads CSVSTATSTDTQYF. As DNA, the CDR3 is TGCAGCGTCTCTACTGCAACTAGCACAGATACGCAGTATTTT.

The V and J genes are TRBV6-1 and TRBJ2-7, with D possibly TRBD2 on 5 matching bases. Germline CDR1 reads MNHNS; CDR2 reads SASEGT. The V gene lost 2 bases and the J gene lost 2 bases, with 10 bases spanning the gap. The CDR3 contains 14 residues. The CDR3 reads CASSELLAAYEQYF. The CDR3 DNA reads TGTGCCAGCAGTGAACTTCTAGCAGCCTACGAGCAGTACTTC.

This clone was recorded many times. The V and J genes are TRBV30 and TRBJ1-1; D not resolved. The CDR3 contains 13 residues. CDR1 is GTSNPN and CDR2 is SVGIG in the germline V gene (reference sequence). V lost 0 bases, J lost 6 bases, and 11 bases lay in between. The CDR3 DNA is TGTGCCTGGAGTGTACAAGTCAACTCTGAAGCTTTCTTT. It specifies CAWSVQVNSEAFF. Variable domain in full (rest from reference TRBV30 and TRBJ1-1): SQTIHQWPATLVQPVGSPLSLECTVEGTSNPNLYWYRQAAGRGLQLLFYSVGIGQISSEVPQNLSASRPQDRQFILSSKKLLLSDSGFYLCAWSVQVNSEAFFGQGTRLTVV.

This chain connects TRBV20-1 to TRBJ2-5; D not resolved. V was clipped by 3 bases and J by 1 base, with 6 bases between them. Germline CDR1 and CDR2: DFQATT and SNEGSKA (reference sequence). There are 12 residues in the CDR3. The CDR3 reads CSASPGQETQYF. CDR3 DNA: TGCAGTGCTAGTCCAGGCCAAGAGACCCAGTACTTC.

The V gene is TRBV2, the J gene TRBJ1-1; weak D call: TRBD1 (5 bases). The length of the CDR3 is 14 residues. CDR1 and CDR2 from the germline V gene are SNHLY and FYNNEI. V was clipped by 3 bases and J by 1 base, with 9 bases between them. CDR3 nucleotide sequence: TGTGCCAGCAGTGACCGGGGGAGGAACACTGAAGCTTTCTTT. The encoded protein is CASSDRGRNTEAFF.

In nucleotides, the CDR3 is TGTGCCAGCTCACCTCAGACCGACAGGGGTACTGAAGCTTTCTTT. Encoded protein: CASSPQTDRGTEAFF. The rearrangement uses TRBV18 and TRBJ1-1; TRBD1 aligns across 8 bases. The CDR3 length is 15 residues. Germline V gene data show CDR1 as KGHSH and CDR2 as LQKENI. V was pared by 3 bases and J by 5 bases, with 8 bases of the junction left unmatched.

The CDR3 loop is CASSQDGGLTVPTGELFF. DNA of the CDR3: TGTGCCAGCAGCCAAGATGGGGGGTTGACAGTACCCACCGGGGAGCTGTTTTTT. The J gene is TRBJ2-2, the V gene TRBV3-1 (or the pseudogene TRBV3-2); D perhaps matches TRBD2 (6 bases). V gave up 0 bases and J gave up 4 bases, with 18 bases separating them. The CDR3 totals 18 residues. Germline-derived CDR1 and CDR2 are LGHDT and YNNKEL (reference sequence).

This chain connects TRBV11-2 to TRBJ2-1, with TRBD2 as a possible D gene (6 bases). V gave up 5 bases and J gave up 8 bases, with 19 bases separating them. Germline CDR1 reads SGHAT; CDR2 reads FQNNGV. The CDR3 runs to 15 residues. CDR3 residues: CASSRPGVRVDEQFF. The CDR3 DNA is TGTGCCAGCAGCCGCCCGGGGGTACGGGTCGATGAGCAGTTCTTC.

J is TRBJ2-7 and V is TRBV12-3 or TRBV12-4; no reliable D call. This CDR3 region has 13 residues. Deletions cut 1 base from V and 4 bases from J, with 8 bases between. CDR3 protein: CASSLGDFYEQYF. The CDR3 DNA is TGTGCCAGCAGTTTAGGGGATTTTTACGAGCAGTACTTC.

This clone was detected a few times. The rearrangement joins TRBV2 to TRBJ1-6, with a weak D call TRBD1 (5 bases). Trimming left V 10 bases short and J 6 bases short, with 25 bases between. The germline CDR1 and CDR2 sequences are SNHLY and FYNNEI. The CDR3 has 17 residues. The CDR3 here is CATSPGLGDPGNSPLHF. CDR3 nucleotides: TGTGCCACCAGCCCGGGCCTTGGGGACCCGGGTAATTCACCCCTCCACTTT.